A selection of T cell receptor beta chains follows, all from one sample in a study of PD-1 blockade in classical Hodgkin lymphoma. Sequencing was performed with immunoSEQ multiplex PCR; in TCRdb, only in-frame clones are kept and a portion is missing. The sample carries fewer than 45,000 clones, about 82% recorded once. Source: peripheral blood mononuclear cells (PBMCs), taken at baseline. These receptors came from a human donor with classical Hodgkin lymphoma. Both conserved end residues are part of each CDR3. The D gene is left open where the match is weak. Some rows have no size entry. The others give once, few or many, or a class for an expanded clone.

abundance	v_gene	j_gene	d_gene	CDR3aa	CDR3nt
NA	TRBV9	TRBJ2-1	NA	CASSVDLGNEQFF	TGTGCCAGCAGCGTAGATCTGGGAAATGAGCAGTTCTTC
NA	TRBV7-9	TRBJ2-7	NA	CASSLEPGGLSYEQYF	TGTGCCAGCAGCTTAGAGCCAGGGGGGTTATCTTACGAGCAGTACTTC
NA	TRBV4-1	TRBJ1-2	NA	CASSPKQGSGVGGYTF	TGCGCCAGCAGCCCGAAACAGGGAAGCGGCGTGGGGGGCTACACCTTC
NA	TRBV4-3	TRBJ2-3	NA	CASSQEINTDTQYF	TGCGCCAGCAGCCAAGAAATCAACACAGATACGCAGTATTTT
NA	TRBV14	TRBJ1-1	NA	CASSQVDQGKAFF	TGTGCCAGCAGCCAAGTGGACCAAGGGAAAGCTTTCTTT
NA	TRBV6-6	TRBJ2-3	NA	CASSTDTQYF	TGTGCCAGCTCCACAGATACGCAGTATTTT
NA	TRBV6-1	TRBJ1-4	NA	CASSGTPTNEKLFF	TGTGCCAGCAGTGGTACACCAACTAATGAAAAACTGTTTTTT
NA	TRBV2	TRBJ2-5	NA	CASSDQGRGETQYF	TGTGCCAGCAGTGATCAAGGTAGAGGGGAGACCCAGTACTTC
NA	TRBV7-2	TRBJ1-2	NA	CASSLSRLYGYTF	TGTGCCAGCAGCTTATCAAGGCTCTATGGCTACACCTTC
NA	TRBV7-2	TRBJ2-7	NA	CASSLAKQGNYEQYF	TGTGCCAGCAGCTTAGCGAAACAGGGAAACTACGAGCAGTACTTC
NA	TRBV5-8	TRBJ2-1	NA	CLGERGVFNEQFF	TGTTTAGGGGAAAGAGGGGTTTTCAATGAGCAGTTCTTC
NA	TRBV19	TRBJ2-1	NA	CASSWGPRGEQFF	TGTGCCAGTAGTTGGGGACCTAGGGGAGAGCAGTTCTTC
NA	TRBV20-1	TRBJ1-2	NA	CSARQGYGYTF	TGCAGTGCTAGACAGGGCTATGGCTACACCTTC
NA	TRBV30	TRBJ2-7	NA	CAWSLGADYEQYF	TGTGCCTGGAGTCTAGGGGCGGACTACGAGCAGTACTTC
NA	TRBV5-6	TRBJ1-1	TRBD1	CASSQTGTGGWNAFF	TGTGCCAGCAGTCAAACCGGGACAGGGGGATGGAATGCTTTCTTT
NA	TRBV19	TRBJ2-1	TRBD2	CATSETGGPNEQFF	TGTGCCACCTCAGAAACGGGAGGGCCGAATGAGCAGTTCTTC
NA	TRBV2	TRBJ2-1	TRBD2	CASSGWGGAGGPGEQFF	TGTGCCAGCAGTGGATGGGGGGGAGCGGGAGGGCCAGGGGAGCAGTTCTTC
NA	TRBV7-6	TRBJ1-1	NA	CASSPKPGEEAFF	TGTGCCAGCAGCCCGAAACCCGGTGAAGAAGCTTTCTTT
NA	TRBV28	TRBJ1-3	TRBD1	CASSMTGGGNTIYF	TGTGCCAGCAGTATGACAGGGGGCGGAAACACCATATATTTT
NA	TRBV28	TRBJ2-3	NA	CASSLSADTQYF	TGTGCCAGCAGTTTATCCGCAGATACGCAGTATTTT
NA	TRBV9	TRBJ2-3	TRBD2	CASSVTSGRTDTQYF	TGTGCCAGCAGCGTGACTAGCGGGAGAACAGATACGCAGTATTTT
NA	TRBV4-1	TRBJ1-5	NA	CASSQDPGQTYQPQHF	TGCGCCAGCAGCCAAGATCCTGGGCAGACATATCAGCCCCAGCATTTT
few	TRBV15	TRBJ1-1	NA	CATSRDRMTAFF	TGTGCCACCAGCAGAGATAGGATGACGGCTTTCTTT
large	TRBV5-1	TRBJ2-3	TRBD2	CASTGLAGPGGSTDTQYF	TGCGCCAGCACGGGACTAGCGGGCCCTGGGGGTAGCACAGATACGCAGTATTTT
once	TRBV5-5	TRBJ1-2	TRBD1	CASSLISTGDGYTF	TGTGCCAGCAGCTTGATATCGACAGGGGATGGCTACACCTTC
NA	TRBV27	TRBJ2-1	TRBD2	CASSSLAGGPREFF	TGTGCCAGCAGTTCACTAGCGGGAGGGCCGAGGGAGTTCTTC
NA	TRBV7-9	TRBJ2-7	TRBD1	CASSKFSGGEHEQYF	TGTGCCAGCAGTAAATTCTCAGGGGGCGAGCACGAGCAGTACTTC
NA	TRBV7-9	TRBJ2-1	NA	CASSLHLPLSRITYNEQFF	TGTGCCAGCAGCTTACACCTACCTTTATCGAGGATAACCTACAATGAGCAGTTCTTC
NA	TRBV28	TRBJ2-1	TRBD2	CASSTSGRQRDEQFF	TGTGCCAGCAGTACTAGCGGGAGGCAGAGGGATGAGCAGTTCTTC
NA	TRBV28	TRBJ2-6	NA	CASKYKFSGANVLTF	TGTGCCAGCAAGTATAAGTTCTCTGGGGCCAACGTCCTGACTTTC
NA	TRBV20-1	TRBJ2-3	NA	CSATSTDTQYF	TGCAGTGCTACTAGCACAGATACGCAGTATTTT
many	TRBV7-3	TRBJ1-1	NA	CASSLVLLGANTEAFF	TGTGCCAGCAGCTTAGTCCTACTCGGCGCGAACACTGAAGCTTTCTTT
NA	TRBV4-1	TRBJ2-2	NA	CASSQVIGQGGHTGELFF	TGCGCCAGCAGCCAAGTAATAGGCCAGGGGGGACACACCGGGGAGCTGTTTTTT
NA	TRBV27	TRBJ1-1	NA	CASSPGGWTEAFF	TGTGCCAGCAGTCCGGGAGGGTGGACTGAAGCTTTCTTT
few	TRBV2	TRBJ1-6	NA	CASSESSPLHF	TGTGCCAGCAGTGAGTCGTCACCCCTCCACTTT
NA	TRBV29-1	TRBJ2-7	NA	CSVEDGWVAGWSGEQYF	TGCAGCGTTGAAGACGGTTGGGTCGCGGGATGGTCCGGCGAGCAGTACTTC
once	TRBV5-6	TRBJ2-1	TRBD2	CASSSSLAGAAEQFF	TGTGCCAGCAGCAGCAGCCTAGCGGGAGCCGCTGAGCAGTTCTTC
NA	TRBV14	TRBJ1-6	NA	CASSQGHINSPLHF	TGTGCCAGCAGCCAGGGACATATAAATTCACCCCTCCACTTT